These 25 T cell receptor beta chains originate from one sample sequenced in a study of cytomegalovirus exposure and HLA in healthy donors. The PCR employed 60 Vbeta primers together with 13 Jbeta primers. Assay: immunoSEQ multiplex PCR; the TCRdb copy retains only in-frame clones and omits some. In the table there are about 130,000 clones, around three quarters of which are singletons. Source material: PBMCs. The receptors shown here come from a woman aged 60 to 75 in good health and CMV-seropositive.

The rearrangement links TRBV14 to TRBJ1-1; TRBD1 agrees at 8 bases. Germline V CDR1 and CDR2: SGHDN, FVKESK. The CDR3 runs 15 residues. With 1 base clipped from V and 5 bases from J, the junction kept 6 bases outside the gene matches. CDR3 nucleotides: TGTGCCAGCAGCCAAGTGCCAGGGGGCGGGACTGAAGCTTTCTTT. This encodes CASSQVPGGGTEAFF.

A single count supports this clone. The V and J genes are TRBV25-1 and TRBJ1-3; possible D gene TRBD1, 6 bases. The CDR3 runs to 16 residues. Trimming pared 0 bases from V and 4 bases from J, leaving 13 bases between. Germline V gene lookup returns CDR1 MGHDK and CDR2 SYGVNS. Here the CDR3 DNA reads TGTGCCAGCAGTGAATATGGACAGACGATCGGAAACACCATATATTTT. Protein sequence: CASSEYGQTIGNTIYF. Based on the CDR3 plus reference TRBV25-1 and TRBJ1-3, the full variable domain is EADIYQTPRYLVIGTGKKITLECSQTMGHDKMYWYQQDPGMELHLIHYSYGVNSTEKGDLSSESTVSRIRTEHFPLTLESARPSHTSQYLCASSEYGQTIGNTIYFGEGSWLTVV.

This chain connects TRBV29-1 to TRBJ1-1; D remains unclear. Trimming took off 0 bases at V and 0 bases at J, with 23 bases between the two ends. CDR3 size: 19 residues. CDR1 is SQVTM, CDR2 ANQGSEA, per germline. CDR3 DNA sequence: TGCAGCGTTGAAGATCGTCGGGGTGGGCCAGCTACCATGAACACTGAAGCTTTCTTT. Protein product: CSVEDRRGGPATMNTEAFF.

This clone was seen a single time. The chain recombines TRBV4-1 with TRBJ1-6, with 7 bases matching TRBD1. The germline gives CDR1 MGHRA, CDR2 YSYEKL. Germline trimming cut 1 base from V and 10 bases from J; bases unmatched to any gene: 13. This CDR3 has 17 amino acids. DNA for the CDR3: TGCGCCAGCAGCCAAGTGCTAAACAGGGGACCTGGGTCACCCCTCCACTTT. Residues: CASSQVLNRGPGSPLHF.

The chain recombines TRBV6-6 with TRBJ1-4; 7 bases line up with TRBD1. This CDR3 spans 16 amino acids. The V segment lost 5 bases and the J segment 8 bases; nucleotides outside the gene matches: 14. The V gene's germline CDR1 is MNHNY and CDR2 SVGAGI (reference sequence). The CDR3 region has the DNA TGTGCCAGCAGTGTACCACAGGGGCCGGGGAGGGAAAAACTGTTTTTT. Its protein product is CASSVPQGPGREKLFF.

The chain carries TRBV5-8 and TRBJ2-3; 7 positions agree with TRBD1. CDR3 size: 15 residues. Losses at the gene ends were 0 bases for V and 2 bases for J; bases not matched to a gene: 3. The germline CDR1 and CDR2 sequences are SGHTS and YDEGEE. This CDR3 reads CASSLERGLTDTQYF. CDR3 DNA: TGTGCCAGCAGCTTGGAAAGGGGGCTCACAGATACGCAGTATTTT. Full variable domain (remainder filled in from reference TRBV5-8 and TRBJ2-3): EAGVTQSPTHLIKTRGQQATLRCSPISGHTSVYWYQQALGLGLQFLLWYDEGEERNRGNFPPRFSGRQFPNYSSELNVNALELEDSALYLCASSLERGLTDTQYFGPGTRLTVL.

This clone was recorded only once. This chain links TRBV6-1 with TRBJ1-2, with unresolved D. V was clipped by 2 bases and J by 4 bases, with 8 bases between them. Germline V gives CDR1 MNHNS, CDR2 SASEGT. This CDR3 comprises 13 residues. The CDR3 here is CASSELRFYGYTF. Written as DNA, the CDR3 is TGTGCCAGCAGTGAATTGCGGTTCTATGGCTACACCTTC.

This clone was detected only once. This chain uses TRBV4-2 with TRBJ1-4, with TRBD1 identical over 7 bases. The J segment lost 14 bases and the V segment lost 3 bases, leaving 12 bases of the junction unmatched. This CDR3 is built from 14 residues. Germline-derived CDR1 and CDR2 are LGHNA and YNFKEQ. The DNA for the CDR3 is TGTGCCAGCAGCCAGCCCGGGACAGTGGCCCGCCTGTTTTTT. Translation: CASSQPGTVARLFF.

With regard to this clone: A junction end diverges from the germline sequence, so it may reflect a read error. The chain joins TRBV7-9 to TRBJ1-6, with D possibly TRBD1 on 5 matching bases. Germline V CDR1 and CDR2: SEHNR, FQNEAQ (reference sequence). CDR3 length equals 14 residues. The CDR3 DNA reads as TGTTCCAGCAGCCTCGGGACTGTCAATTCACCCCTCCACTTT. Translation gives CSSSLGTVNSPLHF.

The rearrangement links TRBV10-3 to TRBJ2-1, with TRBD2 as a possible D gene (6 bases). The CDR3 contains 15 residues. V dropped 8 bases and J dropped 4 bases, with 18 bases sitting between them. CDR1 and CDR2 (germline): ENHRY, SYGVKD. DNA for the CDR3: TGTGCCATCCGGGGGTTAGGCCAACAGTACAATGAGCAGTTCTTC. Its translation: CAIRGLGQQYNEQFF.

The chain has TRBV6-5 and TRBJ1-2, with D perhaps matching TRBD1 (6 bases). This CDR3 spans 14 amino acids. The V gene's germline CDR1 is MNHEY and CDR2 SVGAGI. The ends were cut back, 8 bases at V and 6 bases at J, with 19 bases in the middle. CDR3 region: CASWQGTPTDGYTF. The CDR3 DNA is TGTGCCAGCTGGCAAGGGACACCTACGGATGGCTACACCTTC.

This clone came up a few times. The chain links TRBV5-1 to TRBJ2-5; 7 bases align to TRBD1. The DNA end is more similar to TRBJ2-7, so the J call may be wrong. Germline V gene lookup returns CDR1 SGHRS and CDR2 YFSETQ. The CDR3 has 15 amino acids. CDR3 region: CASSPDRVGPYEQYF. Written as DNA, the CDR3 is TGCGCCAGCAGCCCAGACAGGGTGGGGCCTTACGAGCAGTACTTC.

V usage is TRBV29-1 and J usage is TRBJ2-7; weak D call: TRBD1 (6 bases). With 4 bases removed from V and 2 bases from J, the gap between germline ends came to 15 bases. Germline V gene sequence: CDR1 SQVTM, CDR2 ANQGSEA. CDR3 length equals 14 residues. The CDR3 DNA follows: TGCAGCGTTGGAAGAGACAGGATTACCTACGAGCAGTACTTC. Amino acid sequence: CSVGRDRITYEQYF.

The rearrangement uses TRBV11-1 and TRBJ2-3; TRBD1 is a possible D gene (5 bases). The CDR3 length is 14 residues. Trimming removed 6 bases from V and 0 bases from J, with 10 bases in between. The germline V gene encodes CDR1 SGHAT and CDR2 FQDESV (reference sequence). In nucleotides, the CDR3 is TGTGCCAGCAGTGACAGCTCTAGCACAGATACGCAGTATTTT. This encodes CASSDSSSTDTQYF.

The gene calls are TRBV7-3 and TRBJ1-1; 7 bases match TRBD1. The germline gives CDR1 SGHTA, CDR2 FQGTGA. The CDR3 contains 12 residues. Trimming took 5 bases from V and 9 from J; bases not matched to a gene: 6. The CDR3 bases are TGTGCCAGCAGCCCGATGACAGGGAAAGCTTTCTTT. Its translation is CASSPMTGKAFF. Full variable domain (remainder filled in from reference TRBV7-3 and TRBJ1-1): GAGVSQTPSNKVTEKGKYVELRCDPISGHTALYWYRQSLGQGPEFLIYFQGTGAADDSGLPNDRFFAVRPEGSVSTLKIQRTERGDSAVYLCASSPMTGKAFFGQGTRLTVV.

In its sample, this clone was seen once. This chain connects TRBV9 to TRBJ2-5; 8 bases agree with TRBD2. CDR1 SGDLS and CDR2 YYNGEE come from the germline V gene. This CDR3 has 15 residues. The V segment lost 0 bases and the J segment 4 bases; nucleotides outside the gene matches: 5. The CDR3 spells CASSVAQRGGETQYF. As DNA, the CDR3 is TGTGCCAGCAGCGTAGCTCAACGGGGGGGAGAGACCCAGTACTTC.

In regard to this clone: A junction boundary mismatches the germline segment, possibly from a read error. The rearrangement links TRBV27 to TRBJ2-3; tentatively, D is TRBD2 (7 bases). CDR3 size: 12 residues. Germline CDR1 is MNHEY and CDR2 is SMNVEV (reference sequence). The CDR3: CASSSGRGIKNF. CDR3 bases: TGTGCCAGCAGCTCAGGGAGGGGGATAAAAAATTTT.

The rearrangement joins TRBV7-2 to TRBJ2-3; 7 bases align to TRBD1. The CDR3 has 15 residues. The germline V gene encodes CDR1 SGHTA and CDR2 FQGNSA. The V and J ends lost 4 bases and 4 bases, in that order; junction bases with no gene match: 8. CDR3 sequence (DNA): TGTGCCAGCAGCTCGCCAGGGGGTTCCCCAGATACGCAGTATTTT. It codes for CASSSPGGSPDTQYF.

This rearrangement joins TRBV29-1 to TRBJ1-2; unclear D gene. The CDR3 length is 12 residues. Germline V gene data show CDR1 as SQVTM and CDR2 as ANQGSEA. Trimming removed 3 bases from V and 7 bases from J, with 12 bases in between. In DNA, the CDR3 is TGCAGCGTTGACGAGCTTCCTCGTGGCTACACCTTC. Its protein product is CSVDELPRGYTF.

The chain has TRBV27 and TRBJ2-1, with 13 bases that match TRBD2. Per the germline V gene, CDR1 is MNHEY and CDR2 is SMNVEV (reference sequence). With V trimmed by 5 bases and J by 6 bases, 7 bases remained unmatched. This CDR3 spans 16 amino acids. The CDR3 nucleotides read TGTGCCAGCAGTGCAACTAGCGGGGGGGCAGGCAATGAGCAGTTCTTC. Its protein product is CASSATSGGAGNEQFF.

A single count supports this clone. The chain carries TRBV11-2 and TRBJ1-5, with 7 bases identical to TRBD1. The CDR3 is 14 amino acids. CDR1 is SGHAT, CDR2 FQNNGV, per germline. With 5 bases clipped from V and 6 bases from J, the junction kept 7 bases outside the gene matches. For the CDR3, the DNA is TGTGCCAGCAGCCGACAGGGTACAGGTCAGCCCCAGCATTTT. Protein sequence: CASSRQGTGQPQHF. Variable domain in full (rest from reference TRBV11-2 and TRBJ1-5): EAGVAQSPRYKIIEKRQSVAFWCNPISGHATLYWYQQILGQGPKLLIQFQNNGVVDDSQLPKDRFSAERLKGVDSTLKIQPAKLEDSAVYLCASSRQGTGQPQHFGDGTRLSIL.

J is TRBJ1-5 and V is TRBV4-1, with D maybe TRBD1 (5 bases). Trimming cost V 3 bases and J 4 bases, with 10 bases left between them. Per the germline V gene, CDR1 is MGHRA and CDR2 is YSYEKL. The CDR3 runs 14 residues. CDR3 DNA sequence: TGCGCCAGCAGCCAGGGGGGGTCGAATCAGCCCCAGCATTTT. Translated, it gives CASSQGGSNQPQHF.

This clone occurred a few times. The genes are TRBV6-5 and TRBJ2-7; D might be TRBD2 (6 bases). Deletions cut 6 bases from V and 7 bases from J, with 22 bases between. Germline V gives CDR1 MNHEY, CDR2 SVGAGI. CDR3 size: 15 residues. Here the CDR3 reads CASRPPMGGTWEQYF. CDR3 coding DNA: TGTGCCAGCAGACCCCCCATGGGGGGAACTTGGGAGCAGTACTTC.

The gene calls are TRBV6-6 and TRBJ2-7; TRBD1 matches 8 bases. J was trimmed by 4 bases and V by 0 bases; bases with no gene match: 5. CDR1 is MNHNY and CDR2 is SVGAGI in the germline V gene (reference sequence). CDR3 length: 15 amino acids. In DNA form, the CDR3 reads TGTGCCAGCAGTTACTCTTCAGGGGGCCGGTACGAGCAGTACTTC. Its protein product is CASSYSSGGRYEQYF.

The chain uses TRBV5-1 and TRBJ1-4, with a weak D call TRBD1 (5 bases). This CDR3 spans 14 amino acids. Germline loops: CDR1 SGHRS, CDR2 YFSETQ. Trimming took off 5 bases at V and 3 bases at J, with 11 bases between the two ends. CDR3 DNA sequence: TGCGCCAGCAGTCGCGGGGACCCTAATGAAAAACTGTTTTTT. Its protein product is CASSRGDPNEKLFF.